This T cell receptor beta chain was captured by sequencing in a study of cytomegalovirus exposure and HLA in healthy donors. Whole-study findings and limits: In vitro checks showed that a few CMV-associated chains really do target CMV antigens.

In the case of this clone: No antigen is known for it.

V lost 5 bases to trimming and J lost 6 bases, with 9 bases between them. From germline, CDR1 is GTSNPN and CDR2 SVGIG (reference sequence). The CDR3 loop spans 11 amino acids. PCR amplification relied on 60 Vbeta primers (plus 13 Jbeta primers). The method was immunoSEQ multiplex PCR; TCRdb's version includes in-frame clones alone and lacks a portion of them. The sample lists over 130,000 clones; roughly 62% were seen once. The chain is built from TRBV30 and TRBJ2-3, with D maybe TRBD2 (6 bases). Sequencing used PBMCs. This receptor was taken from a male donor in good health and CMV-seronegative. DNA for the CDR3: TGTGCCTGGGAGACTAGGGATACGCAGTATTTT. Translation gives CAWETRDTQYF.